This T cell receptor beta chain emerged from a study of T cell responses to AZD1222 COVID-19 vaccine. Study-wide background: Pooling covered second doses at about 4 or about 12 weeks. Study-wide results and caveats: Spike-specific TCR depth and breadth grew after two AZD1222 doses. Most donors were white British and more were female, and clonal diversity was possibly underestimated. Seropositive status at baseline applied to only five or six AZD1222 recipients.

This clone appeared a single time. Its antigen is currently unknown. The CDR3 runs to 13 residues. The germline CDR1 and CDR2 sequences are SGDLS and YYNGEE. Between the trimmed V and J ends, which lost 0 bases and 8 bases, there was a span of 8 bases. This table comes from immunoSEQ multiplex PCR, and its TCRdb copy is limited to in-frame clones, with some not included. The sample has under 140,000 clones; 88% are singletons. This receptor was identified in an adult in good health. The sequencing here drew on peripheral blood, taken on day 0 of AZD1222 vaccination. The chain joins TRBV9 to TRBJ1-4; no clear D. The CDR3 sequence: CASSVAMREKLFF. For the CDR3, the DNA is TGTGCCAGCAGCGTAGCCATGAGGGAAAAACTGTTTTTT.